A single sample is the source of the 7 T cell receptor beta chains below, sequenced in a study of CD8 T cells in ankylosing spondylitis. TCRdb ran MiXCR on the 5' RACE reads and lists one entry per CDR3 protein. In the table there are around 25,000 distinct CDR3 sequences, roughly 2.4% of which are singletons. Source material: blood, either unsorted or a sorted T cell fraction (not recorded which). The receptors stem from a female donor with ankylosing spondylitis or in good health (not recorded which).

This clonotype was seen at least ten times. The chain has TRBV9 and TRBJ2-2; 7 bases are a match to TRBD2. This CDR3 comprises 16 residues. CDR1 is SGDLS and CDR2 is YYNGEE in the germline V gene. V shed 3 bases, J shed 0 bases, and the junction held 5 bases outside the gene matches. CDR3 amino acids: CASSAIAGSNTGELFF. CDR3 coding DNA: TGTGCCAGCAGCGCCATAGCGGGCTCGAACACCGGGGAGCTGTTTTTT. Supplemented by reference TRBV9 and TRBJ2-2, the full variable domain reads DSGVTQTPKHLITATGQRVTLRCSPRSGDLSVYWYQQSLDQGLQFLIQYYNGEERAKGNILERFSAQQFPDLHSELNLSSLELGDSALYFCASSAIAGSNTGELFFGEGSRLTVL.

This clonotype was observed at least ten times. The CDR3 nucleotides are TGTGCCAGCAGCGTAGATGGGAGGGGGGCCTATGGCTACACCTTC. This encodes CASSVDGRGAYGYTF. The J gene is TRBJ1-2, the V gene TRBV9; TRBD1 might be the D (6 bases). V gave up 0 bases and J gave up 4 bases, with 13 bases separating them. This CDR3 has 15 residues. CDR1 is SGDLS and CDR2 is YYNGEE in the germline V gene. The complete variable domain, with remaining parts taken from reference TRBV9 and TRBJ1-2, reads DSGVTQTPKHLITATGQRVTLRCSPRSGDLSVYWYQQSLDQGLQFLIQYYNGEERAKGNILERFSAQQFPDLHSELNLSSLELGDSALYFCASSVDGRGAYGYTFGSGTRLTVV.

This clonotype was observed many times. The rearrangement joins TRBV9 to TRBJ2-1; 8 nucleotides line up with TRBD1. V was clipped by 2 bases and J by 1 base; unmatched bases: 11. The CDR3 runs 18 residues. Germline V lookup: CDR1 SGDLS, CDR2 YYNGEE. Written as DNA, the CDR3 is TGTGCCAGCAGCGTTTCCCATGAGACAGGGGCTTCCTACAATGAGCAGTTCTTC. Translating gives CASSVSHETGASYNEQFF.

This clonotype has at least ten counts. The chain is built from TRBV9 and TRBJ2-1; 7 bases fit TRBD1. Trimming at V came to 0 bases and at J to 5 bases, leaving 20 bases not matched to a gene. Germline CDR1 is SGDLS and CDR2 is YYNGEE. This CDR3 spans 20 amino acids. In DNA form, the CDR3 reads TGTGCCAGCAGCGTAGAGGGCGGACTGTATACAGGGGTGAAAAACAATGAGCAGTTCTTC. Translating it yields CASSVEGGLYTGVKNNEQFF.

This clonotype was counted at least ten times. The chain joins TRBV9 to TRBJ2-3, with D maybe TRBD2 (6 bases). The CDR3 is 14 residues long. Germline V lookup: CDR1 SGDLS, CDR2 YYNGEE. V gave up 0 bases and J gave up 9 bases, with 14 bases separating them. The chain's CDR3 is CASSVENPAGTQYF. The CDR3 coding sequence is TGTGCCAGCAGCGTAGAAAATCCGGCGGGGACGCAGTATTTT.

This clonotype was seen at least ten times. The chain is built from TRBV9 and TRBJ2-3; 13 nucleotides align to TRBD2. CDR1 SGDLS and CDR2 YYNGEE come from the germline V gene. The CDR3 is 20 residues long. V gave up 1 base and J gave up 3 bases; unmatched junction bases: 14. CDR3 coding DNA: TGTGCCAGCAGCGTAACGGGACTAGCGGGAACCAGCCGAAAAACAGATACGCAGTATTTT. It specifies CASSVTGLAGTSRKTDTQYF.

This clonotype has a count of ten or more. The genes are TRBV9 and TRBJ1-4; D may be TRBD1 (6 bases). The germline V gene encodes CDR1 SGDLS and CDR2 YYNGEE. The V end was cut by 0 bases, the J end by 7 bases, with 13 bases between. There are 15 residues in the CDR3. CDR3 loop: CASSVAVGGSEKLFF. The DNA of the CDR3 is TGTGCCAGCAGCGTAGCTGTAGGGGGAAGTGAAAAACTGTTTTTT.